This TCR beta chain was documented in a study of shared clonotypes between healthy human individuals. In the authors' methods: From ImmunoSEQ came sequences covering only the junction and carrying no quality scores, so filtering differed. Assay: immunoSEQ multiplex PCR; the TCRdb copy retains only in-frame clones and omits some. The DNA gave D and trimming, while V, J and clone size come from that table. The data contain about 1.5 million clones, approximately 97% of them singletons. Notes on the study in general: Read depth was anticipated to influence clonotype sharing among donors. Among the subsets, naive ones generally showed larger estimated richness than memory ones.

A single count supports this clone. What it binds is not known. The germline CDR1 and CDR2 sequences are SGHDT and YYEEEE. The CDR3 contains 17 residues. Losses at the gene ends were 4 bases for V and 6 bases for J; bases not matched to a gene: 9. Input material: naive CD4+ T cells sorted from blood. As to subset: CD45RA+ positively selected. This clonotype originated in a man aged 25 to 40 in good health. The chain is built from TRBV5-6 and TRBJ2-3; 15 bases line up with TRBD2. The CDR3 is CASSRPPGTSGRDTQYF. CDR3 DNA sequence: TGTGCCAGCAGCCGCCCACCAGGGACTAGCGGGAGGGATACGCAGTATTTT.